Reported below is one T cell receptor beta chain. In this sample, this clonotype turned up many times. Its antigen remains undetermined. Base qualities are not provided; no much larger clone lies one nucleotide away. The entry originates in a study of regulatory T cells in long-lasting Graves disease (dated by TCRdb to the early 2020s). Study-wide context: In the newly diagnosed Graves' disease group, patients had been taking antithyroid drugs for less than 3 months. A total of some 35 samples underwent TCR sequencing: about 13 from persistent and about 20 from newly diagnosed Graves' disease patients. The study was conducted in China and was registered as a clinical trial. Patients with persistent Graves' disease were compared with patients with newly diagnosed Graves' disease using TCR sequencing and RNA sequencing of peripheral blood. Paper-wide results and their limitations: Compared with newly diagnosed patients, persistent Graves' disease patients had lower TCR Shannon entropy and fewer highly expanded clones, which suggests clonal expansion. The authors acknowledged the small sample size as a limitation that may reduce accuracy. Only the TCR beta chain was sequenced and analyzed. More public clonotypes were shared among persistent patients (over 2,500) than among newly diagnosed patients (approximately 930). The study examined only peripheral blood because the primary lesion, thyroid tissue, could not be accessed.

Library preparation used multiplex PCR. Sequencing was carried out with an Illumina HiSeq 4000. CDR3 regions were amplified by Arm-PCR with iRepertoire HTBI primers to construct TCR beta libraries. PCR products were gel purified before sequencing. The authors' analysis ran thus. A total of roughly 65 TRBV and 14 TRBJ segments were identified across samples and were used for gene usage analysis of CDR3 amino acid clonotypes. COPE and FqMerger were used to merge the filtered high-quality paired reads into contigs. BLAST was used to align contigs to IMGT TRBV, TRBD and TRBJ reference genes, and CDR3 was defined according to IMGT. Any clonotype with a frequency above 0.1% was counted as a highly expanded clone. Shannon entropy served as the measure of repertoire diversity, while the Gini coefficient captured V-J evenness. A clonotype was considered public if more than one individual shared it. TCRdb passed the public sequencing reads through fastp at Q25 and MiXCR, retaining productive beta sequences. When rows share a CDR3 protein, they turn into one entry using the most common DNA and genes. It is TCRdb's table, rather than the study itself, that gives the V and J calls and clone size. This sample has over 450,000 distinct CDR3 sequences in its table, and about 12% of those were observed once. The top ten constitute roughly 9.3% of the sample.

The intended sense of this specimen's time point label: newly diagnosed GD, antithyroid drugs for less than 3 months. For both TCR sequencing and RNA sequencing, RNA was extracted from PBMCs in TRIzol. Graves' disease was diagnosed according to American Thyroid Association guidelines. Patients were recruited from an endocrinology department in Xi'an, China. Each patient gave about 10 milliliters of peripheral blood, collected in an EDTA anticoagulant tube. Ficoll Paque Plus density gradient separation was used to isolate PBMCs, and no further T cell sorting was performed. An Agilent 2100 Bioanalyzer and agarose gel were used to assess RNA quality, and a NanoDrop 2000 was used to measure RNA concentration. These data were also filed under a second study, of T cells in Graves' hyperthyroidism and ophthalmopathy. The second study reports: Stable Graves' hyperthyroidism was defined as the absence of progression to ophthalmopathy over 18 months of follow-up. Hyperthyroidism patients were newly diagnosed, had a disease duration of under 2 months, and were aged 18 to 65 years. Exclusion was applied to patients with uncontrolled infections, other autoimmune diseases, pregnancy or lactation. Diagnoses were established on the basis of clinical symptoms, serum thyroxine and TRAb, thyroid ultrasound, and orbital computed tomography. For the first round of RT-PCR on the TCR CDR3, the HTBI primer set was used together with the Qiagen OneStep RT-PCR kit. Most expanded thyroid clonotypes (frequency above 0.001) were also detected in blood, suggesting blood repertoires may reflect thyroid immune responses. Ophthalmopathy was separated from stable hyperthyroidism by a 13 V-J signature model, with over 85% sensitivity and roughly 81% specificity obtained in cross-validation and 80%/75% obtained in testing. In validation, the model predicted progression to ophthalmopathy with 65% to 71% sensitivity and around 72% specificity, a median of 6.5 months before onset. To identify distinguishing TCR V-J signatures, a discovery cohort of around 98 patients was used, comprising some 43 with Graves' ophthalmopathy and approximately 58 with stable Graves' hyperthyroidism. Whether ophthalmopathy could be predicted prospectively was tested in an independent validation cohort made up of 18 hyperthyroidism patients plus 17 patients who later progressed to ophthalmopathy. The roughly 99 discovery patients were divided at random into training and test sets in a 7:3 ratio. Thyroid tissue and blood T-cell repertoires from roughly 6 Graves' hyperthyroidism patients were also compared in the study. After blood sampling, hyperthyroidism patients were treated with methimazole at a starting dose of 30 mg daily, and ophthalmopathy patients were treated with high-dose intravenous methylprednisolone. The libraries were constructed in a second round of multiplex PCR and then size-selected and purified. Paired-end sequencing of the libraries was performed with 100 bp reads on an Illumina HiSeq2000. Raw data were processed with SOAPnuke, discarding reads with adapters, uncalled bases, mean Phred below 15, or no exact constant-primer or identifier match. COPE v1.2.5 was used to merge the high-quality paired reads, and each unique nucleotide sequence was defined as a clonotype. Clonotypes were aligned to IMGT TRBV, TRBD and TRBJ reference segments using MiTCR v1.1. Only V-J combinations with frequency above 0.0001, covering 99% to 99.2% of repertoires, were analysed. The TCS score was defined as the ratio of F50 (clonal expansion) to E x V (chaos), calculated using BLOSUM62-based TCRdist between CDR3 peptides within each V-J. Welch's t-statistics and random forest reduced around 550 V-J features to around 14, which were used in a naive Bayes classifier (R e1071). No statistical method was used to fix the sample size in advance, and group allocation was not hidden from the investigators. The paper reports TCR Vbeta CDR3 sequencing of approximately 140 peripheral blood samples: 40 to 45 ophthalmopathy, approximately 74 hyperthyroidism and about 17 progressor patients.

Sequenced material: peripheral blood mononuclear cells (PBMCs), taken at new diagnosis, from a patient treated with antithyroid drugs. The receptor comes from a woman aged 25 to 39 with Graves disease. Donor details come from another sample of the same person, matched by shared clones.

The DNA sequence is as follows: TGTGCCAGCAGCCAAGGGACTAGCGGGACAGGAGATACGCAGTATTTT. This is translated as CASSQGTSGTGDTQYF. The receptor chain draws on TRBV3-1 and TRBJ2-3, and 12 junction bases match TRBD2. Taken from the germline V gene (reference sequence), the CDR1 and CDR2 loops are LGHDT and YNNKEL. From cysteine to phenylalanine, the CDR3 is 16 amino acids long. Left in the record is the CDR3 DNA by itself, 48 bases read in frame from the first base. V is pruned by 1 base and J by 5 bases, leaving 4 bases of the junction without a gene match.